Described below is a single TCR beta chain sequence and its context. No antigen is known for it. Only in-frame clones appear in the TCRdb table, and some are missing; sequencing was by immunoSEQ multiplex PCR. The table has some 63,000 clones, nearly 90% seen once. The CDR3 runs to 12 residues. V lost 6 bases, J lost 8 bases, and 8 bases lay in between. From germline, CDR1 is MDHEN and CDR2 SYDVKM. This entry belongs to a study of T cell responses to AZD1222 COVID-19 vaccine. General study results and limits: Spike-spanning, vaccine-associated CD4 TCRs were dominant at 160-218 and 743-854. Repertoire sampling happened only post peak T cell response.

The chain carries TRBV28 and TRBJ1-6; TRBD1 might be the D (5 bases). This receptor was identified in an adult who received the AZD1222 COVID-19 vaccine. This sample comprised peripheral blood, obtained 28 days after the second AZD1222 dose. CDR3 in amino acids: CASSLGDSPLHF. DNA of the CDR3: TGTGCCAGCAGCCTGGGGGATTCACCCCTCCACTTT.